One and the same sample provided the 21 T cell receptor beta chains below, sequenced in a study of identical twins. TCRdb recomputed calls from the 5' RACE reads with MiXCR, one row per CDR3 protein. The data hold some 440,000 distinct CDR3 sequences, with 20% to 25% observed a single time. These sequences were also reported in another study, on T cells expressing NK-cell markers.

Sequenced sample: CD4+ T cells sorted from blood. These receptors were obtained from a woman younger than 30 in good health.

V and J are TRBV3-1 and TRBJ1-2, with D possibly matching TRBD1 (6 bases). The V gene lost 5 bases and the J gene lost 5 bases, with 21 bases spanning the gap. Germline CDR1 is LGHDT and CDR2 is YNNKEL (reference sequence). The CDR3 runs 16 residues. CDR3 protein: CASSVTPGQRVYGYTF. The CDR3 DNA reads as TGTGCCAGCAGCGTCACACCGGGACAACGGGTGTATGGCTACACCTTC.

This clonotype was detected only a few times. The chain recombines TRBV28 with TRBJ1-5; TRBD1 matches at 11 bases. This CDR3 is 15 amino acids long. Germline trimming cut 6 bases from V and 2 bases from J; bases unmatched to any gene: 3. Per germline, CDR1 MDHEN and CDR2 SYDVKM. As DNA, the CDR3 is TGTGCCAGCAGCAGGGACAGGGGGGGCAATCAGCCCCAGCATTTT. It specifies CASSRDRGGNQPQHF. Combining the CDR3 with reference TRBV28 and TRBJ1-5 gives the whole variable domain DVKVTQSSRYLVKRTGEKVFLECVQDMDHENMFWYRQDPGLGLRLIYFSYDVKMKEKGDIPEGYSVSREKKERFSLILESASTNQTSMYLCASSRDRGGNQPQHFGDGTRLSIL.

In its sample, this clonotype was seen a few times. This chain uses TRBV5-1 with TRBJ2-1; the D is unclear. This CDR3 region has 14 residues. Trimming pared 0 bases from V and 5 bases from J, leaving 9 bases between. Per the germline V gene, CDR1 is SGHRS and CDR2 is YFSETQ. CDR3 sequence (DNA): TGCGCCAGCAGCTTGGCTAGATACGACAATGAGCAGTTCTTC. As protein: CASSLARYDNEQFF.

The chain uses TRBV5-1 and TRBJ2-7; TRBD2 matches at 10 bases. The V and J ends lost 4 bases and 1 base, in that order; junction bases with no gene match: 5. Germline loops: CDR1 SGHRS, CDR2 YFSETQ. The CDR3 spans 15 residues. The CDR3 reads CASSRGLAHSYEQYF. DNA of the CDR3: TGCGCCAGCAGCCGGGGACTAGCGCATTCCTACGAGCAGTACTTC.

This clonotype has just a few counts. The chain is built from TRBV5-1 and TRBJ2-1; the match to TRBD2 covers 14 bases. The germline V gene encodes CDR1 SGHRS and CDR2 YFSETQ. J gave up 10 bases and V 4 bases, and 13 bases lay outside the gene matches. The CDR3 totals 17 residues. Here the CDR3 DNA reads TGCGCCAGCAGCCAGACTAGCGGGAGGGCCATCGTCAGGGAGCAGTTCTTC. It is translated as CASSQTSGRAIVREQFF.

The rearrangement links TRBV5-1 to TRBJ2-5; 7 bases are shared with TRBD1. The CDR3 is 15 amino acids. With 3 bases clipped from V and 3 bases from J, the junction kept 8 bases outside the gene matches. Germline CDR1 and CDR2: SGHRS and YFSETQ. This CDR3 is CASSSFGQAEETQYF. CDR3 nucleotides: TGCGCCAGCAGCTCCTTTGGACAGGCGGAAGAGACCCAGTACTTC.

The chain is built from TRBV20-1 and TRBJ2-7, with D possibly TRBD1 on 5 matching bases. CDR3 length: 15 amino acids. Germline lookup yields CDR1 DFQATT and CDR2 SNEGSKA (reference sequence). Trimming stripped 1 base from V and 2 bases from J, with 15 bases between. CDR3 loop: CSARVWGRGAYEQYF. For the CDR3, the DNA is TGCAGTGCTAGAGTATGGGGAAGGGGTGCCTACGAGCAGTACTTC.

This chain uses TRBV6-5 with TRBJ2-3; D remains ambiguous. Trimming left V 11 bases short and J 1 base short, with 10 bases between. This CDR3 contains 12 residues. Germline V lookup: CDR1 MNHEY, CDR2 SVGAGI. CDR3 DNA sequence: TGTGCCGCCAACGGAGGCACAGATACGCAGTATTTT. The encoded protein is CAANGGTDTQYF.

This clonotype was counted only a few times. J is TRBJ2-1 and V is TRBV10-3; perhaps TRBD1 as D (6 bases). The CDR3 has 15 residues. CDR1 ENHRY and CDR2 SYGVKD come from the germline V gene. Trimming took off 6 bases at V and 4 bases at J, with 16 bases between the two ends. This chain's CDR3 is CAIRGQTGQYNEQFF. In nucleotides, the CDR3 is TGTGCCATCAGGGGGCAGACAGGACAATACAATGAGCAGTTCTTC.

The gene calls are TRBV12-5 and TRBJ2-7, with D possibly being TRBD1 (7 bases). V lost 6 bases to trimming and J lost 6 bases, with 18 bases between them. CDR3 length: 14 amino acids. Germline V gene lookup returns CDR1 LGHNT and CDR2 FRNRAP. CDR3 in amino acids: CASGLSGGGGEQYF. Written as DNA, the CDR3 is TGTGCTAGTGGCCTGTCAGGGGGAGGCGGCGAGCAGTACTTC.

There are a few counts of this clonotype. V and J are TRBV5-1 and TRBJ1-2; D not resolved. This CDR3 comprises 13 residues. Germline assignment: CDR1 SGHRS and CDR2 YFSETQ. Trimming took off 0 bases at V and 2 bases at J, with 5 bases between the two ends. The DNA of the CDR3 is TGCGCCAGCAGCTTGGAAGAGAACTATGGCTACACCTTC. It is translated as CASSLEENYGYTF.

This clonotype was counted a few times. The chain links TRBV20-1 to TRBJ2-2, with D possibly TRBD2 on 6 matching bases. V lost 6 bases and J lost 5, with 16 bases in between. CDR1 and CDR2 (germline): DFQATT, SNEGSKA (reference sequence). This CDR3 contains 14 residues. The CDR3 coding sequence is TGCAGTGCCCCCGGCCAGGCGGGGACCGGGGAGCTGTTTTTT. Its protein product is CSAPGQAGTGELFF.

In its sample, this clonotype was seen a few times. The V call is TRBV7-9, the J call TRBJ2-1, with D possibly TRBD2 on 6 matching bases. Trimming pared 9 bases from V and 9 bases from J, leaving 18 bases between. Germline V gene sequence: CDR1 SEHNR, CDR2 FQNEAQ (reference sequence). The CDR3 contains 13 residues. CDR3 in DNA: TGTGCCAGTGCTAATATAGCGGCCGGTGAGCAGTTCTTC. Translating gives CASANIAAGEQFF.

V gene TRBV12-5 combines with J gene TRBJ2-7; D is possibly TRBD1 (6 bases). The germline CDR1 and CDR2 sequences are LGHNT and FRNRAP. The CDR3 has 14 amino acids. V lost 6 bases and J lost 0, with 12 bases in between. This chain's CDR3 is CASGMDRSSYEQYF. CDR3 DNA: TGTGCTAGTGGGATGGACAGAAGCTCCTACGAGCAGTACTTC.

This clonotype came up a few times. The rearrangement uses TRBV10-1 and TRBJ2-3; 11 nucleotides align to TRBD1. The CDR3 is made up of 15 amino acids. V was clipped by 5 bases and J by 6 bases; unmatched bases: 7. Germline CDR1 and CDR2: WNHNN and SYGVQD (reference sequence). The CDR3 sequence is CASSPGQGAVDTQYF. In DNA form, the CDR3 reads TGCGCCAGCAGTCCCGGACAGGGGGCTGTTGATACGCAGTATTTT.

This clonotype showed up many times. This chain links TRBV27 with TRBJ2-1, with 9 bases fitting TRBD2. Germline assignment: CDR1 MNHEY and CDR2 SMNVEV (reference sequence). CDR3 length: 15 amino acids. V lost 3 bases, J lost 9 bases, and 9 bases stayed unmatched. CDR3: CASSFWGGRAGEQFF. CDR3 nucleotides: TGTGCCAGCAGTTTTTGGGGCGGGAGGGCCGGTGAGCAGTTCTTC.

This chain connects TRBV12-3 or TRBV12-4 to TRBJ1-6; D unresolved. The CDR3 length is 14 residues. Trimming shortened V by 6 bases and J by 11 bases, and 17 bases separated the two germline ends. The CDR3 here is CASSRPFPSAPLHF. The CDR3 DNA is TGTGCCAGCAGCCGCCCGTTCCCGTCGGCACCCCTCCACTTT.

This clonotype was counted a few times. V and J are TRBV28 and TRBJ1-2; 7 nucleotides align to TRBD1. Unmatched junction bases numbered 6, after V lost 6 bases and J lost 2 bases. The CDR3 has 14 residues. In germline, CDR1 is MDHEN, CDR2 SYDVKM. In DNA, the CDR3 is TGTGCCAGCAGCCAGGGGGGAACCAACTATGGCTACACCTTC. Translating it yields CASSQGGTNYGYTF.

The chain recombines TRBV7-9 with TRBJ1-1, with D hard to call. CDR1 is SEHNR and CDR2 is FQNEAQ in the germline V gene (reference sequence). This CDR3 comprises 12 residues. Deletions cut 3 bases from V and 5 bases from J, with 7 bases between. CDR3 in DNA: TGTGCCAGCAGCTTTGGGCTGACTGAAGCTTTCTTT. The encoded protein is CASSFGLTEAFF. The full variable domain, rest sourced from reference TRBV7-9 and TRBJ1-1, is DTGVSQNPRHKITKRGQNVTFRCDPISEHNRLYWYRQTLGQGPEFLTYFQNEAQLEKSRLLSDRFSAERPKGSFSTLEIQRTEQGDSAMYLCASSFGLTEAFFGQGTRLTVV.

This chain joins TRBV20-1 and TRBJ2-1; D unclear. CDR3 size: 14 residues. Germline loops: CDR1 DFQATT, CDR2 SNEGSKA (reference sequence). V dropped 3 bases and J dropped 1 base, with 10 bases sitting between them. CDR3 amino acids: CSARDLLSYNEQFF. The CDR3 DNA sequence: TGCAGTGCTAGGGACCTCCTTTCCTACAATGAGCAGTTCTTC.

The chain recombines TRBV5-1 with TRBJ2-5; TRBD1 is a possible D gene (5 bases). The V and J ends lost 4 bases and 9 bases respectively, with 22 bases between them. The CDR3 runs 15 residues. In germline, CDR1 is SGHRS, CDR2 YFSETQ. Here the CDR3 reads CASSPELLDTSAQYF. The DNA of the CDR3 is TGCGCCAGCAGCCCCGAACTCCTGGACACTTCAGCCCAGTACTTC. Full variable domain (missing parts from reference TRBV5-1 and TRBJ2-5): KAGVTQTPRYLIKTRGQQVTLSCSPISGHRSVSWYQQTPGQGLQFLFEYFSETQRNKGNFPGRFSGRQFSNSRSEMNVSTLELGDSALYLCASSPELLDTSAQYFGPGTRLLVL.